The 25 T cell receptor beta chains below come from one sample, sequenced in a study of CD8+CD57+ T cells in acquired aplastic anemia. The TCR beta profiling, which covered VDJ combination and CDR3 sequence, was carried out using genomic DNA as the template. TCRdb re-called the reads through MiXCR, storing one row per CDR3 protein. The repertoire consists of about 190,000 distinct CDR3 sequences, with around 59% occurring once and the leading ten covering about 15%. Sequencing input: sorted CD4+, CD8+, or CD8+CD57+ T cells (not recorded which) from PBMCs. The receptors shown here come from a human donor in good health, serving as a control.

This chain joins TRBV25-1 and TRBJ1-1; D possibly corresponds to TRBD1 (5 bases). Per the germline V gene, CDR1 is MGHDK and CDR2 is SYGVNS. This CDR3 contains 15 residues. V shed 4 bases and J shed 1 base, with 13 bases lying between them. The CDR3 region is CASSGQHFSNTEAFF. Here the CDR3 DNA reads TGTGCCAGCAGTGGACAGCACTTTTCGAACACTGAAGCTTTCTTT.

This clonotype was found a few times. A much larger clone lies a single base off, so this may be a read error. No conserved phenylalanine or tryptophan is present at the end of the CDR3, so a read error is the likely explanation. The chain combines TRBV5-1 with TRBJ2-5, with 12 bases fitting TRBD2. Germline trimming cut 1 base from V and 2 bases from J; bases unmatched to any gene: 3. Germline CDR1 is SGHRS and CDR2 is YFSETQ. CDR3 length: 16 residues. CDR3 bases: TGCGCCAGCAGCTTGCCCGGACTAGCGGGGCAAGAGACCCAGTACCTC. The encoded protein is CASSLPGLAGQETQYL.

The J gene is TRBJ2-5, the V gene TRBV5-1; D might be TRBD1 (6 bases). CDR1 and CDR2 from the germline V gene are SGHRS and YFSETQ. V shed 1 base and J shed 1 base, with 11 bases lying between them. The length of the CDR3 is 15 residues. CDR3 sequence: CASSLWGQSQETQYF. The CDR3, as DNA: TGCGCCAGCAGCTTGTGGGGACAAAGCCAAGAGACCCAGTACTTC.

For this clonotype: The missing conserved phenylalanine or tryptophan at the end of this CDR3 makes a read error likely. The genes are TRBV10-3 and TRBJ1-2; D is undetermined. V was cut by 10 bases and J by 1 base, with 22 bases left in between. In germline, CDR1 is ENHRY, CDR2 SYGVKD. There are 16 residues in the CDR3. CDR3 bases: TGTGCCAGCATAGGAGCCGGCAGGCCGATTAACTATGGCTACACCCTC. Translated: CASIGAGRPINYGYTL.

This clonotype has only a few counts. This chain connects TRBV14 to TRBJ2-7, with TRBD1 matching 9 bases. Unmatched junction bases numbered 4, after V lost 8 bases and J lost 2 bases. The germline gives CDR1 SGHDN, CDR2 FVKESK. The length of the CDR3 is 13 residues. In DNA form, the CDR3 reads TGTGCCAGCGGCCGGGACAGGGCCTACGAGCAGTACTTC. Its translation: CASGRDRAYEQYF.

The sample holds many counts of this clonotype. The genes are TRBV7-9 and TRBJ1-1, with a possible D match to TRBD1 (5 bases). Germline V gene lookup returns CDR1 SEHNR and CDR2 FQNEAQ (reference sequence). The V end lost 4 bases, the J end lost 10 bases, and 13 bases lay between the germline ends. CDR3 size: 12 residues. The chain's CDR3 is CASSSGIWAAFF. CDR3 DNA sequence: TGTGCCAGCAGCTCAGGGATTTGGGCAGCTTTCTTT.

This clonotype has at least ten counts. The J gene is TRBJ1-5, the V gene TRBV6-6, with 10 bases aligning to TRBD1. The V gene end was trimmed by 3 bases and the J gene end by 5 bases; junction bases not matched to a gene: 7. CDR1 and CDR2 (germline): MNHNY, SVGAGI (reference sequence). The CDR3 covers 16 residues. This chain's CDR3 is CASSYLGTGDHQPQHF. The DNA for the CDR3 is TGTGCCAGCAGTTATCTCGGGACAGGGGATCATCAGCCCCAGCATTTT.

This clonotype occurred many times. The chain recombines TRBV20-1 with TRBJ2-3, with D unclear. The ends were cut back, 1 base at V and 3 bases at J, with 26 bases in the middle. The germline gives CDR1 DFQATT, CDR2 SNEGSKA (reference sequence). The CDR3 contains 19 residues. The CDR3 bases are TGCAGTGCTAGAGGATTCTTCGGCTCGGGCTCCTATAAGACAGATACGCAGTATTTT. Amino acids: CSARGFFGSGSYKTDTQYF.

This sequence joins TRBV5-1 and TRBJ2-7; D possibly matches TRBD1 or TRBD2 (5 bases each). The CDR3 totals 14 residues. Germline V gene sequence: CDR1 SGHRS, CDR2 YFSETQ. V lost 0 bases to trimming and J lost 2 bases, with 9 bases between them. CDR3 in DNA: TGCGCCAGCAGCTTGGGGGACCTCACCTACGAGCAGTACTTC. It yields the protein CASSLGDLTYEQYF.

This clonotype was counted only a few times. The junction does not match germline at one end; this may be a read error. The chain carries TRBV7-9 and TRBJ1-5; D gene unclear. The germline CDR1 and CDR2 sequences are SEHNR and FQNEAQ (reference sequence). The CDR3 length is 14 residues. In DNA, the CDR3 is TGTGCCAGCAGCTTAGGGGGTAGCGATCAGCCCCAGCATTTT. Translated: CASSLGGSDQPQHF.

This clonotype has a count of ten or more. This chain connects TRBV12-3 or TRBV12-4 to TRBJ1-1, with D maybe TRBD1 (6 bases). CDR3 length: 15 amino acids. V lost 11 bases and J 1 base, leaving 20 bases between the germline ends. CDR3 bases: TGTGCCTCCAAGCTGGGCAGGGGAACGAACACTGAAGCTTTCTTT. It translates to CASKLGRGTNTEAFF.

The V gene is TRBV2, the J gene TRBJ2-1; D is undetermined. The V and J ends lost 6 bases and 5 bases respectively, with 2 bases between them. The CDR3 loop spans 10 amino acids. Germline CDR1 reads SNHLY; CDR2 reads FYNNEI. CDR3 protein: CASSHNEQFF. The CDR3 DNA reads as TGTGCCAGCAGCCACAATGAGCAGTTCTTC.

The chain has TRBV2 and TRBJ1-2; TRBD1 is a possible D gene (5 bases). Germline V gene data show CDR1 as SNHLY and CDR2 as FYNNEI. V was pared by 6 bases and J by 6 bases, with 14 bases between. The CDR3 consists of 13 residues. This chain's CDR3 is CASRGGGVNGYTF. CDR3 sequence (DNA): TGTGCCAGCAGGGGGGGGGGGGTCAATGGCTACACCTTC.

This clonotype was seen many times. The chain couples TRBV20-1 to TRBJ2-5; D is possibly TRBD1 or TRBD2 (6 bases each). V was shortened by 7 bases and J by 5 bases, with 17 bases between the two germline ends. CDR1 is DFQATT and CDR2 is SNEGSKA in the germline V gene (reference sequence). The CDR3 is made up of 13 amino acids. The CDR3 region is CSVRGGLHETQYF. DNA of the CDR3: TGCAGTGTCCGTGGGGGGCTTCACGAGACCCAGTACTTC.

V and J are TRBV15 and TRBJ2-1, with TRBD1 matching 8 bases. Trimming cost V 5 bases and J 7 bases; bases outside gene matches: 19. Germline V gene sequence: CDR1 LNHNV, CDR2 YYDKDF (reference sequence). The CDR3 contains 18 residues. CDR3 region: CATSYVRGRRLRGNEQFF. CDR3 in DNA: TGTGCCACCAGCTATGTCAGGGGGCGGAGGTTGCGAGGTAATGAGCAGTTCTTC.

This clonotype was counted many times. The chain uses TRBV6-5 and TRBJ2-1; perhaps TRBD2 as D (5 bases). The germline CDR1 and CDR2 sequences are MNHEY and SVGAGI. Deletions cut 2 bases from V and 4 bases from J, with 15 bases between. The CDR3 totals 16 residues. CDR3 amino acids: CASSYKASLFYNEQFF. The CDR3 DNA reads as TGTGCCAGCAGTTACAAGGCTAGCCTTTTTTACAATGAGCAGTTCTTC.

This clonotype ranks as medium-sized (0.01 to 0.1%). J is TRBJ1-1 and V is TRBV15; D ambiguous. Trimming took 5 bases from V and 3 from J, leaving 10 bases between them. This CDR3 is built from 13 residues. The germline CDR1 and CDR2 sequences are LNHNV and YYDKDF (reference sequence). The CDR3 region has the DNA TGTGCCACCAGCCCATACATGGACACTGAAGCTTTCTTT. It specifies CATSPYMDTEAFF.

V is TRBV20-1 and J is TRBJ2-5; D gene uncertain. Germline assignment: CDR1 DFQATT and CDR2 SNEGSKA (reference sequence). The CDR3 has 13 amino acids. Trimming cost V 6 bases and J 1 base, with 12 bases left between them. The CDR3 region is CSAPTVVQETQYF. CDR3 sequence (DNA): TGCAGTGCCCCTACAGTGGTCCAAGAGACCCAGTACTTC.

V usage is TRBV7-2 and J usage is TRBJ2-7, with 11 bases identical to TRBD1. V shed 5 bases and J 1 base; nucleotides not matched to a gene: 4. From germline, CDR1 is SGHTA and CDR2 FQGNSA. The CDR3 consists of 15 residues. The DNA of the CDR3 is TGTGCCAGCAGCCTGGGACAGGGGGGGTCCTACGAGCAGTACTTC. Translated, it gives CASSLGQGGSYEQYF.

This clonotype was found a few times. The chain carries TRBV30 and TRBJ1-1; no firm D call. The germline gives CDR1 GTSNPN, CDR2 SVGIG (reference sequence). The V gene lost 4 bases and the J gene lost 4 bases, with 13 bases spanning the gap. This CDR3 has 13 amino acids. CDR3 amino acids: CAWTLTQLTEAFF. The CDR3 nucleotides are TGTGCCTGGACACTGACACAGCTCACTGAAGCTTTCTTT.

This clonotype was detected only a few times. The CDR3 region has the DNA TGCAGTGCTAGCTCTTCGGAATTACCTAGCAATCAGCCCCAGCATTTT. Amino acids: CSASSSELPSNQPQHF. The chain links TRBV20-1 to TRBJ1-5; D is unresolved. The length of the CDR3 is 16 residues. In germline, CDR1 is DFQATT, CDR2 SNEGSKA (reference sequence). Trimming removed 3 bases from V and 0 bases from J, with 15 bases in between.

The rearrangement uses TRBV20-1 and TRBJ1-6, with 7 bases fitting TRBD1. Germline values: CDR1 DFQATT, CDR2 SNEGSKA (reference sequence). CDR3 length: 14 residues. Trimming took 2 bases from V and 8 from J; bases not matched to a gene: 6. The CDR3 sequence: CSARSQGRYSPLHF. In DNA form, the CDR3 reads TGCAGTGCTAGATCACAGGGGCGCTATTCACCCCTCCACTTT.

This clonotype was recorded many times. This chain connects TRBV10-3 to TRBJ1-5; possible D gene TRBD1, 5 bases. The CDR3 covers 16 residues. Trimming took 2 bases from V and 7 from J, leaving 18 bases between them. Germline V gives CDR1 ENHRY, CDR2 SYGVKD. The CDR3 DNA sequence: TGTGCCATCAGTGAGGTTGGGACTTCTGGAGGGCAGCCCCAGCATTTT. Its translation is CAISEVGTSGGQPQHF.

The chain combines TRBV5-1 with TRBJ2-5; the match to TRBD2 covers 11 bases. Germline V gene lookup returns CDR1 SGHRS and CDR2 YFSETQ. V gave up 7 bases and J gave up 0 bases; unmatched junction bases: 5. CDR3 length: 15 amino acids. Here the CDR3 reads CASGLAGGYQETQYF. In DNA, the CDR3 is TGCGCCAGCGGCCTAGCGGGGGGCTACCAAGAGACCCAGTACTTC.

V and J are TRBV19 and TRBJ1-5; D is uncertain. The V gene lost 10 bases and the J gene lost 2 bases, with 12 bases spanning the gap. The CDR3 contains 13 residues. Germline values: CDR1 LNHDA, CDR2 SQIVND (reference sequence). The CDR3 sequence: CAIGRGRNQPQHF. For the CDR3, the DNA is TGTGCCATCGGACGGGGTCGCAATCAGCCCCAGCATTTT.